These 25 T cell receptor beta chains originate from one sample sequenced in a study of blood T cell repertoires in COVID-19. TCRdb's copy holds only in-frame clones and misses some; the assay was immunoSEQ multiplex PCR. The data show just over 90,000 clones, 70% to 85% seen once. Sequenced sample: peripheral blood. These receptors were collected from a man aged 70-80 years with acute or convalescent COVID-19.

The chain recombines TRBV7-9 with TRBJ2-7; TRBD1 matches 9 bases. CDR3 size: 15 residues. Germline CDR1 and CDR2: SEHNR and FQNEAQ (reference sequence). With 4 bases clipped from V and 7 bases from J, the junction kept 11 bases outside the gene matches. The DNA for the CDR3 is TGTGCCAGCAGCTCCCCTGCGACCGGGACAGGGGAGCAGTACTTC. It is translated as CASSSPATGTGEQYF.

The chain's CDR3 is CASSSTLTEAFF. The CDR3 DNA reads as TGTGCCAGCAGTTCCACTTTAACTGAAGCTTTCTTT. J is TRBJ1-1 and V is TRBV28; unclear D gene. The CDR3 is made up of 12 amino acids. The V end was cut by 4 bases, the J end by 5 bases, with 8 bases between. CDR1 and CDR2 from the germline V gene are MDHEN and SYDVKM.

This clone was observed a handful of times. CDR3 in DNA: TGTGCCAGTATTCCGACAGGGGCGGGGGCAACTAATGAAAAACTGTTTTTT. Translated, it gives CASIPTGAGATNEKLFF. V gene TRBV19 combines with J gene TRBJ1-4, with 8 nucleotides matching TRBD1. Germline values: CDR1 LNHDA, CDR2 SQIVND (reference sequence). This CDR3 has 17 amino acids. V trimming: 7 bases; J trimming: 0 bases; junction bases outside the gene matches: 10.

This sequence joins TRBV7-9 and TRBJ2-2, with TRBD1 as a possible D gene (5 bases). The V gene's germline CDR1 is SEHNR and CDR2 FQNEAQ (reference sequence). The germline V and J ends were trimmed by 5 bases and 0 bases, with 13 bases remaining between them. The CDR3 spans 16 residues. The CDR3 DNA reads as TGTGCCAGCAGCGGACCGCGACAGTCGAACACCGGGGAGCTGTTTTTT. It codes for CASSGPRQSNTGELFF.

The chain has TRBV7-9 and TRBJ2-5; weak D call: TRBD1 (5 bases). There are 13 residues in the CDR3. CDR1 is SEHNR, CDR2 FQNEAQ, per germline (reference sequence). V was clipped by 5 bases and J by 2 bases, with 9 bases between them. For the CDR3, the DNA is TGTGCCAGCAGCCCGACAGTACAAGAGACCCAGTACTTC. Protein: CASSPTVQETQYF.

In its sample, this clone was seen once. The rearrangement joins TRBV5-6 to TRBJ1-1; no firm D call. Per germline, CDR1 SGHDT and CDR2 YYEEEE. V was shortened by 0 bases and J by 3 bases, with 12 bases between the two germline ends. The CDR3 is made up of 15 amino acids. The CDR3 coding sequence is TGTGCCAGCAGCTTGGGGCCGAAAATATACACTGAAGCTTTCTTT. Translation: CASSLGPKIYTEAFF.

The chain couples TRBV30 to TRBJ1-3, with D tentatively TRBD1 (6 bases). Germline-derived CDR1 and CDR2 are GTSNPN and SVGIG (reference sequence). This CDR3 has 15 amino acids. Trimming pared 2 bases from V and 1 base from J, leaving 12 bases between. CDR3 DNA sequence: TGTGCCTGGAGTTTTACCAGGGGTTCTGGAAACACCATATATTTT. Amino acid sequence: CAWSFTRGSGNTIYF. The entire variable domain, with the rest obtained from reference TRBV30 and TRBJ1-3, is as follows: SQTIHQWPATLVQPVGSPLSLECTVEGTSNPNLYWYRQAAGRGLQLLFYSVGIGQISSEVPQNLSASRPQDRQFILSSKKLLLSDSGFYLCAWSFTRGSGNTIYFGEGSWLTVV.

This clone was seen a single time. The CDR3 loop is CASSVSGGRRNTGELFF. CDR3 nucleotide sequence: TGTGCCAGCAGTGTCTCCGGAGGTAGGAGGAACACCGGGGAGCTGTTTTTT. J is TRBJ2-2 and V is TRBV6-4; TRBD2 is a possible D gene (5 bases). V lost 4 bases and J lost 1, with 16 bases in between. This CDR3 comprises 17 residues. CDR1 is MRHNA and CDR2 is SNTAGT in the germline V gene.

This sequence joins TRBV6-6 and TRBJ2-5; 12 bases are shared with TRBD2. The V and J ends lost 2 bases and 11 bases, in that order; junction bases with no gene match: 6. There are 14 residues in the CDR3. The germline CDR1 and CDR2 sequences are MNHNY and SVGAGI (reference sequence). This chain's CDR3 is CASSYPGLAGTQYF. The DNA of the CDR3 is TGTGCCAGCAGTTACCCCGGACTAGCGGGGACGCAGTACTTC.

This chain joins TRBV4-1 and TRBJ1-6; 7 nucleotides agree with TRBD1. The CDR3 contains 18 residues. From germline, CDR1 is MGHRA and CDR2 YSYEKL. The J segment lost 0 bases and the V segment lost 3 bases, leaving 8 bases of the junction unmatched. The CDR3 coding sequence is TGCGCCAGCAGCCAGAGGTTGACAGGGATCTCCTATAATTCACCCCTCCACTTT. Residues: CASSQRLTGISYNSPLHF.

J is TRBJ2-3 and V is TRBV5-1, with TRBD2 matching 12 bases. The CDR3 extends over 16 amino acids. Germline V gene data show CDR1 as SGHRS and CDR2 as YFSETQ. V shed 4 bases and J 4 bases; nucleotides not matched to a gene: 7. In DNA, the CDR3 is TGCGCCAGCAGCCAGACTAGCGGGAGAGTGGCAGATACGCAGTATTTT. Translation gives CASSQTSGRVADTQYF.

This clone was observed a handful of times. The chain combines TRBV19 with TRBJ1-5, with 7 bases fitting TRBD1. CDR1 is LNHDA, CDR2 SQIVND, per germline (reference sequence). The CDR3 totals 16 residues. V dropped 5 bases and J dropped 2; count of bases not matched to a gene: 9. CDR3 protein: CASSAPIGTGNQPQHF. As DNA, the CDR3 is TGTGCCAGTAGTGCGCCCATCGGGACAGGCAATCAGCCCCAGCATTTT.

The V call is TRBV6-4, the J call TRBJ2-1, with 8 bases lining up with TRBD2. The trim removed 3 bases at V and 1 base at J, leaving 5 bases unmatched. The CDR3 spans 16 residues. Germline CDR1 is MRHNA and CDR2 is SNTAGT. The CDR3 coding sequence is TGTGCCAGCAGTGAAGTCGGGGGGGTTTCCTACAATGAGCAGTTCTTC. Translating it yields CASSEVGGVSYNEQFF.

The rearrangement uses TRBV15 and TRBJ1-2; no clear D gene. This CDR3 is built from 13 residues. Trimming removed 5 bases at V and 4 bases at J, with 11 bases between. CDR1 LNHNV and CDR2 YYDKDF come from the germline V gene (reference sequence). CDR3 region: CATSDRGSYGYTF. DNA for the CDR3: TGTGCCACCAGCGATCGGGGTAGCTATGGCTACACCTTC.

The sample holds a few counts of this clone. This chain links TRBV6-5 with TRBJ2-7; the match to TRBD2 covers 9 bases. The ends lost 6 bases at V and 8 bases at J; junction bases unmatched: 11. Germline V gene data show CDR1 as MNHEY and CDR2 as SVGAGI. This CDR3 spans 14 amino acids. CDR3: CASSAGGALYQQYV. The CDR3 nucleotides are TGTGCCAGCAGCGCGGGAGGGGCCCTTTACCAGCAGTACGTC.

This chain uses TRBV11-2 with TRBJ2-1; TRBD2 might be the D (6 bases). V lost 5 bases to trimming and J lost 7 bases, with 18 bases between them. Germline V gives CDR1 SGHAT, CDR2 FQNNGV. This CDR3 spans 15 amino acids. Here the CDR3 DNA reads TGTGCCAGCAGCCGCGGCGGGGCCTGGGGAAATGAGCAGTTCTTC. Translation: CASSRGGAWGNEQFF.

This chain connects TRBV6-1 to TRBJ2-2; 8 nucleotides line up with TRBD1. CDR3 length: 17 residues. The J segment lost 4 bases and the V segment lost 2 bases, leaving 9 bases of the junction unmatched. CDR1 and CDR2 from the germline V gene are MNHNS and SASEGT. The CDR3 loop is CASSEPRAGGRTGELFF. The CDR3, as DNA: TGTGCCAGCAGTGAACCCAGGGCAGGGGGCCGCACCGGGGAGCTGTTTTTT.

This chain connects TRBV5-1 to TRBJ2-2, with D perhaps matching TRBD1 (6 bases). The CDR3 spans 17 residues. Germline V gene data show CDR1 as SGHRS and CDR2 as YFSETQ. V was cut by 4 bases and J by 5 bases, with 21 bases left in between. CDR3 region: CASSQWTVRASTGELFF. CDR3 nucleotides: TGCGCCAGCAGCCAATGGACAGTGAGGGCTTCGACCGGGGAGCTGTTTTTT.

This clone was seen a few times. This chain uses TRBV5-1 with TRBJ2-7, with D possibly matching TRBD2 (6 bases). CDR3 size: 15 residues. Germline lookup yields CDR1 SGHRS and CDR2 YFSETQ. V was pared by 0 bases and J by 4 bases, with 14 bases between. Here the CDR3 DNA reads TGCGCCAGCAGCTTGGCCCCGGGGGATGGGTACGAGCAGTACTTC. Translated: CASSLAPGDGYEQYF.

The rearrangement joins TRBV6-5 to TRBJ1-1; the D gene is possibly TRBD1 (6 bases). CDR1 and CDR2 from the germline V gene are MNHEY and SVGAGI. This CDR3 region has 15 residues. V lost 7 bases and J 1 base, leaving 16 bases between the germline ends. The CDR3 nucleotides are TGTGCCAGCAACACACCGGGACACAGGAACACTGAAGCTTTCTTT. Translating gives CASNTPGHRNTEAFF.

This clone was recorded a few times. The rearrangement uses TRBV2 and TRBJ1-5; D possibly corresponds to TRBD1 (5 bases). Between the trimmed V and J ends, which lost 5 bases and 7 bases, there was a span of 9 bases. Per the germline V gene, CDR1 is SNHLY and CDR2 is FYNNEI. This CDR3 has 12 residues. In DNA form, the CDR3 reads TGTGCCAGCAGTCCGGACAACCAGCCCCAGCATTTT. It codes for CASSPDNQPQHF.

The CDR3 here is CASSLGARNQPQHF. The CDR3 DNA reads as TGCGCCAGCAGCCTCGGAGCTCGGAATCAGCCCCAGCATTTT. The chain has TRBV4-1 and TRBJ1-5, with D unclear. The germline V and J ends were trimmed by 4 bases and 4 bases, with 11 bases remaining between them. CDR1 is MGHRA, CDR2 YSYEKL, per germline. The CDR3 loop spans 14 amino acids.

The chain recombines TRBV6-5 with TRBJ1-1, with D possibly TRBD1 on 5 matching bases. Germline lookup yields CDR1 MNHEY and CDR2 SVGAGI. V was shortened by 2 bases and J by 4 bases, with 8 bases between the two germline ends. The CDR3 contains 13 residues. The CDR3 DNA sequence: TGTGCCAGCAGTTACGGAGGGGTCACTGAAGCTTTCTTT. It codes for CASSYGGVTEAFF.

The CDR3 DNA follows: TGCAGCGCCTCAGGGATGTTACCGTACGAGCAGTACTTC. Its translation: CSASGMLPYEQYF. The V call is TRBV29-1, the J call TRBJ2-7; D possibly corresponds to TRBD1 (5 bases). Trimming removed 7 bases at V and 4 bases at J, with 17 bases between. Germline CDR1 and CDR2: SQVTM and ANQGSEA. The CDR3 is 13 residues long.

The rearrangement uses TRBV5-6 and TRBJ2-1; 15 bases map to TRBD2. The junction had 3 bases not matched to a gene; V was cut back by 2 bases and J by 6 bases. This CDR3 comprises 16 residues. Germline CDR1 and CDR2: SGHDT and YYEEEE. CDR3 DNA sequence: TGTGCCAGCAGCTTTAGGACTAGCGGGAGGGCCAATGAGCAGTTCTTC. It specifies CASSFRTSGRANEQFF.